Listed here is a single T cell receptor beta chain. This clonotype was picked up many times. No antigen is known for it. Base qualities are not recorded, but no much larger clone differs from it by a single base. The data stem from a study of T-cell reconstitution after alpha-beta-depleted transplantation in children (dated by TCRdb to 2016 to 2017). With regard to the full study: T-cell immune reconstitution after TCRalphabeta/CD19-depleted allogeneic hematopoietic cell transplantation in children was quantitatively tracked in the study by means of TCR repertoire profiling.

For this chain, trimming is 0 bases at the V end and 3 bases at the J end, and the number of junction bases without a gene match is 6. From its cysteine to its phenylalanine, the CDR3 spans 15 amino acids. The DNA shown is the 45-base CDR3, in frame from base 1. Via the germline V gene, CDR1 is SGHRS and CDR2 YFSETQ. The method behind the library was PCR. Sequencer: Illumina HiSeq 2500. Molecular barcoding was employed in the preparation of TCR libraries, with unique molecular identifiers being used to normalize TCRbeta repertoire quantification. TCRdb ran its own pipeline on the public reads, namely fastp trimming at Q25 and MiXCR clone calling, and kept in-frame beta chains. Rows are combined by CDR3 protein, so each entry shows the most common genes and DNA. The sample profile shows hundreds of thousands of distinct CDR3 sequences; 15% to 20% of them were found once. The ten largest account for 0.85% to 1.3% of the sample.

The TCR sequence derives from a human donor who donated a stem cell graft to a child with acute myeloid leukemia. Rearrangement joined TRBV5-1 to TRBJ2-7, and 7 bases in between align with TRBD2. Sequences were derived from PBMCs from the stem cell graft donor, sampled from the stem cell graft. In nucleotide form, the sequence is TGCGCCAGCAGCTTGGCCAAGGGCGGGGGCTACGAGCAGTACTTC. Its translation is CASSLAKGGGYEQYF.